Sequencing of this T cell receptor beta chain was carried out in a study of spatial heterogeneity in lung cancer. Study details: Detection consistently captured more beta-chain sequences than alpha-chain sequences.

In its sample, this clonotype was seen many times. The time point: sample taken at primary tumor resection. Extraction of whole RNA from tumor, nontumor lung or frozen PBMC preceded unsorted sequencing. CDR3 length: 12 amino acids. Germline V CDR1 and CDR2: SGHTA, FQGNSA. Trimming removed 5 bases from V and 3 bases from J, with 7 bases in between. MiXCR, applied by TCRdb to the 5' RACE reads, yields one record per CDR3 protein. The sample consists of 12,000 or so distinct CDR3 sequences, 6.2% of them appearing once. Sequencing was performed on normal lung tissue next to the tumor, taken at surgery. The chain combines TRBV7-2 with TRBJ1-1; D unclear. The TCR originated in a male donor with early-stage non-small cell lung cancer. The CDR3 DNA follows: TGTGCCAGCAGCGAACGATACACTGAAGCTTTCTTT. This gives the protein CASSERYTEAFF.